These 17 T cell receptor beta chains came from one sample sequenced in a study of T cells in Graves' hyperthyroidism and ophthalmopathy. RNA transcripts provided the source from which TCR beta CDR3 regions were amplified. First-round RT-PCR with HTBI primers amplified the TCR CDR3 region. TCRdb itself ran the multiplex PCR reads through MiXCR, one entry per CDR3 protein. The sample comprises 250,000 to 300,000 distinct CDR3 sequences, roughly 13% of which are singletons, and more than 7.5% rests with the top ten. Input material: blood. These receptors were taken from a woman in her thirties with Graves' hyperthyroidism that later progressed to Graves' ophthalmopathy.

This clonotype was detected ten times or more. The chain is built from TRBV10-3 and TRBJ1-1, with D tentatively TRBD1 (5 bases). There are 11 residues in the CDR3. The ends were cut back, 4 bases at V and 10 bases at J, with 10 bases in the middle. CDR1 is ENHRY and CDR2 is SYGVKD in the germline V gene. The CDR3 DNA follows: TGTGCCATCAGTGGTGGGGGTAGAGCTTTCTTT. Translated, it gives CAISGGGRAFF.

This clonotype appeared many times. The chain carries TRBV12-3 or TRBV12-4 and TRBJ2-7, with 12 bases that match TRBD1. Trimming took 8 bases from V and 4 from J; bases not matched to a gene: 6. The CDR3 has 14 amino acids. The CDR3 DNA reads as TGTGCCAGCCGCCGGGGACAGGGGGCTTACGAGCAGTACTTC. It encodes CASRRGQGAYEQYF.

There are a few counts of this clonotype. V and J are TRBV10-3 and TRBJ2-3; 8 nucleotides match TRBD1. Looked up from germline, CDR1 is ENHRY and CDR2 is SYGVKD. V was pared by 4 bases and J by 5 bases, with 5 bases of the junction left unmatched. The length of the CDR3 is 14 residues. The CDR3 region has the DNA TGTGCCATCAGTGGGACAGGGAGCGGAGATACGCAGTATTTT. Translation: CAISGTGSGDTQYF.

Many counts were recorded for this clonotype. The J gene is TRBJ2-3, the V gene TRBV20-1, with 8 bases lining up with TRBD1. V was clipped by 3 bases and J by 0 bases; unmatched bases: 11. The germline gives CDR1 DFQATT, CDR2 SNEGSKA (reference sequence). This CDR3 region has 17 residues. The CDR3 coding sequence is TGCAGTGCTAGCAGTTCCTTCACAGGGGGTAGCACAGATACGCAGTATTTT. This gives the protein CSASSSFTGGSTDTQYF.

This clonotype showed up many times. V gene TRBV12-3 or TRBV12-4 combines with J gene TRBJ2-2; D is unclear. V was shortened by 0 bases and J by 0 bases, with 8 bases between the two germline ends. This CDR3 is 16 amino acids long. The CDR3 region has the DNA TGTGCCAGCAGTTTAGCGCGGACCACGAACACCGGGGAGCTGTTTTTT. Protein product: CASSLARTTNTGELFF.

This clonotype was counted many times. This sequence joins TRBV27 and TRBJ2-6; D is unclear. The CDR3 totals 15 residues. Deletions cut 4 bases from V and 0 bases from J, with 7 bases between. Per germline, CDR1 MNHEY and CDR2 SMNVEV (reference sequence). CDR3 nucleotide sequence: TGTGCCAGCAGTTCCCTCTCCTCTGGGGCCAACGTCCTGACTTTC. This codes for CASSSLSSGANVLTF.

This chain connects TRBV7-9 to TRBJ2-7; D call uncertain. The germline CDR1 and CDR2 sequences are SEHNR and FQNEAQ (reference sequence). Trimming took off 0 bases at V and 6 bases at J, with 6 bases between the two ends. This CDR3 has 12 amino acids. The CDR3 DNA follows: TGTGCCAGCAGCTTAGCGCTTAGCGAGCAGTACTTC. Translation gives CASSLALSEQYF.

This clonotype was recorded many times. V gene TRBV6-2 or TRBV6-3 combines with J gene TRBJ1-5; D is unclear. Germline V gene sequence: CDR1 MNHEY, CDR2 SVGEGT. Trimming took off 10 bases at V and 8 bases at J, with 15 bases between the two ends. This CDR3 contains 12 residues. In nucleotides, the CDR3 is TGTGCCACCTACAACACGGGTGAGCCCCAGCATTTT. Translation: CATYNTGEPQHF.

Many counts were recorded for this clonotype. The J gene is TRBJ1-2, the V gene TRBV7-3; TRBD1 matches 9 bases. Germline trimming cut 5 bases from V and 7 bases from J; bases unmatched to any gene: 11. Germline CDR1 reads SGHTA; CDR2 reads FQGTGA. CDR3 length equals 15 residues. The CDR3 reads CASSPQGAHSSGYTF. CDR3 in DNA: TGTGCCAGCAGCCCACAGGGGGCGCATAGTTCTGGCTACACCTTC. The complete variable domain, with remaining parts taken from reference TRBV7-3 and TRBJ1-2, reads GAGVSQTPSNKVTEKGKYVELRCDPISGHTALYWYRQSLGQGPEFLIYFQGTGAADDSGLPNDRFFAVRPEGSVSTLKIQRTERGDSAVYLCASSPQGAHSSGYTFGSGTRLTVV.

The chain has TRBV6-6 and TRBJ2-5; 8 bases are shared with TRBD1. V gave up 2 bases and J gave up 4 bases; unmatched junction bases: 6. Germline values: CDR1 MNHNY, CDR2 SVGAGI (reference sequence). The CDR3 covers 15 residues. The CDR3 region has the DNA TGTGCCAGCAGTTACGGATTGACAGGGGCAGAGACCCAGTACTTC. This translates into CASSYGLTGAETQYF.

This clonotype was recorded many times. The J gene is TRBJ1-1, the V gene TRBV19; no firm D call. CDR3 length equals 17 residues. The V and J ends lost 5 bases and 4 bases respectively, with 23 bases between them. Germline assignment: CDR1 LNHDA and CDR2 SQIVND (reference sequence). This CDR3 is CASSLGPSENSGTEAFF. In DNA form, the CDR3 reads TGTGCCAGTAGTCTCGGGCCATCAGAGAACTCGGGCACTGAAGCTTTCTTT.

The genes are TRBV6-4 and TRBJ2-7; 7 bases are shared with TRBD1. The CDR3 has 13 amino acids. Per the germline V gene, CDR1 is MRHNA and CDR2 is SNTAGT. Trimming removed 10 bases from V and 2 bases from J; junction bases left unmatched: 8. The CDR3 reads CAIQTGSTYEQYF. The CDR3 DNA follows: TGTGCCATCCAGACAGGGTCAACCTACGAGCAGTACTTC.

This chain joins TRBV4-1 and TRBJ2-7, with D possibly TRBD2 on 6 matching bases. The CDR3 runs to 17 residues. Germline-derived CDR1 and CDR2 are MGHRA and YSYEKL. Trimming cost V 0 bases and J 6 bases, with 21 bases left between them. The CDR3 reads CASSQEVTTGEAGEQYF. DNA of the CDR3: TGCGCCAGCAGCCAAGAAGTTACGACGGGGGAAGCAGGCGAGCAGTACTTC.

This rearrangement joins TRBV24-1 to TRBJ1-1; no clear D. Trimming took off 6 bases at V and 4 bases at J, with 5 bases between the two ends. This CDR3 spans 11 amino acids. The germline V gene has CDR1 KGHDR and CDR2 SFDVKD. As DNA, the CDR3 is TGTGCCACCAGTCGGTCCACTGAAGCTTTCTTT. Translation: CATSRSTEAFF.

The chain is built from TRBV5-4 and TRBJ1-3; 7 nucleotides agree with TRBD1. The germline V gene encodes CDR1 SGHNT and CDR2 YYREEE (reference sequence). V lost 4 bases, J lost 0 bases, and 4 bases stayed unmatched. CDR3 length equals 15 residues. CDR3 region: CASSAQGSSGNTIYF. The CDR3 DNA sequence: TGTGCCAGCAGCGCACAGGGGAGCTCTGGAAACACCATATATTTT.

Concerning this clonotype itself: A much larger clone lies a single base off, so this may be a read error. The chain employs TRBV27 and TRBJ2-1; unclear D gene. This CDR3 region has 13 residues. CDR1 is MNHEY, CDR2 SMNVEV, per germline (reference sequence). The CDR3, as DNA: TGTGCCGGCAGTTTATCCCACATCAATGAGCAGTTCTTC. This encodes CAGSLSHINEQFF.

A word on this clonotype: A junction boundary mismatches the germline segment, possibly from a read error. The chain recombines TRBV6-2 or TRBV6-3 with TRBJ2-5, with TRBD2 identical over 7 bases. This CDR3 is 15 amino acids long. CDR1 is MNHEY, CDR2 SVGEGT, per germline. The CDR3 is CASSYGGEDQETQHF. The CDR3 DNA reads as TGTGCCAGCAGTTACGGGGGGGAGGACCAAGAGACCCAGCACTTC.